These 23 T cell receptor beta chains share one sample of origin, sequenced in a study of T cell responses to AZD1222 COVID-19 vaccine. The assay was immunoSEQ multiplex PCR, and TCRdb's table has in-frame clones only and misses some. The sample gives roughly 150,000 clones, 80% to 95% of which show up once; less than 2.5% is in the top ten. Sequenced here: peripheral blood, sampled on day 0 of AZD1222 vaccination. The receptors derive from an adult in good health.

This clone was picked up one time. The V call is TRBV19, the J call TRBJ2-2; the match to TRBD1 covers 8 bases. Trimming at V came to 5 bases and at J to 1 base, leaving 3 bases not matched to a gene. Germline V gene data show CDR1 as LNHDA and CDR2 as SQIVND (reference sequence). The CDR3 is made up of 15 amino acids. CDR3: CASSPGTGNTGELFF. CDR3 in DNA: TGTGCCAGTAGTCCAGGGACAGGGAACACCGGGGAGCTGTTTTTT.

The chain uses TRBV30 and TRBJ2-5; 9 bases fit TRBD2. CDR3 length: 15 residues. Germline CDR1 is GTSNPN and CDR2 is SVGIG (reference sequence). After removal of 1 base from V and 3 bases from J, the junction contained 6 bases not matched to a gene. The CDR3 spells CAWSEGPSGEETQYF. CDR3 nucleotide sequence: TGTGCCTGGAGTGAAGGCCCTAGCGGGGAAGAGACCCAGTACTTC.

This chain uses TRBV19 with TRBJ2-7, with 7 bases that match TRBD2. The CDR3 has 11 amino acids. The germline V gene has CDR1 LNHDA and CDR2 SQIVND (reference sequence). The junction had 6 bases not matched to a gene; V was cut back by 10 bases and J by 6 bases. CDR3 sequence reads: CATQGGGEQYF. The CDR3 DNA sequence: TGTGCCACCCAGGGCGGGGGCGAGCAGTACTTC.

The rearrangement links TRBV13 to TRBJ1-3; TRBD1 is a possible D gene (6 bases). The V and J ends lost 2 bases and 0 bases respectively, with 26 bases between them. The V gene's germline CDR1 is PRHDT and CDR2 FYEKMQ (reference sequence). This CDR3 is built from 21 residues. CDR3 nucleotide sequence: TGTGCCAGCAGCTTATCGGCCCTAACAGGGTCCCTTACTAGCTCTGGAAACACCATATATTTT. It yields the protein CASSLSALTGSLTSSGNTIYF.

This chain uses TRBV7-9 with TRBJ2-1; D is undetermined. The germline V gene has CDR1 SEHNR and CDR2 FQNEAQ (reference sequence). V shed 5 bases and J shed 6 bases, with 5 bases lying between them. CDR3 length equals 11 residues. The CDR3 loop reads CASSKGNEQFF. Here the CDR3 DNA reads TGTGCCAGCAGCAAAGGCAATGAGCAGTTCTTC.

This chain connects TRBV9 to TRBJ2-3; 7 bases match TRBD1. CDR3 size: 15 residues. V was clipped by 3 bases and J by 8 bases; unmatched bases: 12. In germline, CDR1 is SGDLS, CDR2 YYNGEE. CDR3 nucleotides: TGTGCCAGCAGCGCAACGGGACAGTATTACGGTACGCAGTATTTT. This gives the protein CASSATGQYYGTQYF.

V is TRBV6-5 and J is TRBJ2-7; either TRBD1 or TRBD2 may supply D (5 bases each). The CDR3 covers 13 residues. V gave up 9 bases and J gave up 4 bases, with 16 bases separating them. CDR1 is MNHEY, CDR2 SVGAGI, per germline. The CDR3 region has the DNA TGTGCCAGTTTTGGGCCAGGGAGTTACGAGCAGTACTTC. Its translation is CASFGPGSYEQYF.

A few counts support this clone. V gene TRBV7-3 combines with J gene TRBJ2-3; a possible D gene is TRBD1 (6 bases). The CDR3 is 14 amino acids. V was trimmed by 5 bases and J by 2 bases, leaving 11 bases between them. From germline, CDR1 is SGHTA and CDR2 FQGTGA. As DNA, the CDR3 is TGTGCCAGCAGCCAGAACAGGGACACAGATACGCAGTATTTT. Its translation: CASSQNRDTDTQYF.

J is TRBJ2-5 and V is TRBV5-4, with 7 nucleotides matching TRBD2. CDR3 length: 15 amino acids. With V trimmed by 3 bases and J by 3 bases, 8 bases remained unmatched. Germline V gene data show CDR1 as SGHNT and CDR2 as YYREEE (reference sequence). The CDR3 nucleotides read TGTGCCAGCAGCTGGCAGCGGGGCTTAGAAGAGACCCAGTACTTC. This codes for CASSWQRGLEETQYF.

The rearrangement links TRBV5-1 to TRBJ1-2, with 7 bases fitting TRBD1. The trim removed 4 bases at V and 2 bases at J, leaving 5 bases unmatched. The CDR3 runs to 14 residues. Germline CDR1 reads SGHRS; CDR2 reads YFSETQ. This CDR3 reads CASSPRQGNYGYTF. The CDR3 nucleotides read TGCGCCAGCAGCCCCCGACAGGGAAACTATGGCTACACCTTC. The full variable domain, its missing parts supplied by reference TRBV5-1 and TRBJ1-2, is KAGVTQTPRYLIKTRGQQVTLSCSPISGHRSVSWYQQTPGQGLQFLFEYFSETQRNKGNFPGRFSGRQFSNSRSEMNVSTLELGDSALYLCASSPRQGNYGYTFGSGTRLTVV.

The rearrangement uses TRBV3-1 (or the pseudogene TRBV3-2) and TRBJ1-5; D gene ambiguous. CDR1 and CDR2 from the germline V gene are LGHDT and YNNKEL (reference sequence). The CDR3 spans 14 residues. Deletions cut 4 bases from V and 0 bases from J, with 7 bases between. CDR3 bases: TGTGCCAGCAGCCCCGACGGTAGCAATCAGCCCCAGCATTTT. Its protein product is CASSPDGSNQPQHF.

This clone was seen just once. The chain employs TRBV11-2 and TRBJ1-1; perhaps TRBD1 as D (6 bases). The length of the CDR3 is 15 residues. The ends were cut back, 5 bases at V and 3 bases at J, with 16 bases in the middle. Germline V gives CDR1 SGHAT, CDR2 FQNNGV. The chain's CDR3 is CASSPTPDRYTEAFF. CDR3 DNA: TGTGCCAGCAGCCCCACTCCCGACAGGTACACTGAAGCTTTCTTT.

CDR3 sequence reads: CASSKHTGTDYEQYF. The CDR3 nucleotides read TGTGCCAGCAGTAAACATACCGGGACAGACTACGAGCAGTACTTC. The V gene is TRBV6-2 or TRBV6-3, the J gene TRBJ2-7; 7 bases agree with TRBD1. This CDR3 has 15 amino acids. Trimming at V came to 5 bases and at J to 3 bases, leaving 10 bases not matched to a gene. The germline V gene has CDR1 MNHEY and CDR2 SVGEGT.

This clone was seen only a few times. The DNA of the CDR3 is TGTGCCGGGGGCGGTAACCCAGGGGAGACCCAGTACTTC. Translated, it gives CAGGGNPGETQYF. V and J are TRBV6-5 and TRBJ2-5, with D maybe TRBD1 (6 bases). Per germline, CDR1 MNHEY and CDR2 SVGAGI. V lost 11 bases and J lost 5, with 18 bases in between. The CDR3 loop spans 13 amino acids.

This clone was recorded only once. The V and J genes are TRBV5-6 and TRBJ2-2; D is perhaps TRBD2 (7 bases). The germline V gene has CDR1 SGHDT and CDR2 YYEEEE. The germline V and J ends were trimmed by 7 bases and 4 bases, with 17 bases remaining between them. The CDR3 sequence is 15 residues long. CDR3 coding DNA: TGTGCCAGCCAGCTTCAGGGGAGGGTCACCGGGGAGCTGTTTTTT. Translation gives CASQLQGRVTGELFF.

The V and J genes are TRBV29-1 and TRBJ2-1; TRBD2 agrees at 16 bases. Trimming cost V 0 bases and J 0 bases; bases outside gene matches: 5. Germline values: CDR1 SQVTM, CDR2 ANQGSEA. The CDR3 sequence is 19 residues long. The CDR3 is CSVEEGLAGGLSSYNEQFF. As DNA, the CDR3 is TGCAGCGTTGAAGAGGGACTAGCGGGAGGGTTGAGCTCCTACAATGAGCAGTTCTTC.

This rearrangement joins TRBV29-1 to TRBJ2-5; 13 bases match TRBD2. CDR3 size: 14 residues. V shed 5 bases, J shed 5 bases, and the junction held 5 bases outside the gene matches. Germline loops: CDR1 SQVTM, CDR2 ANQGSEA. CDR3 loop: CSVRTSGGGETQYF. CDR3 sequence (DNA): TGCAGCGTTCGGACTAGCGGGGGTGGGGAGACCCAGTACTTC.

This sequence joins TRBV5-8 and TRBJ1-5, with D hard to call. This CDR3 comprises 13 residues. Trimming shortened V by 4 bases and J by 7 bases, and 12 bases separated the two germline ends. Germline CDR1 reads SGHTS; CDR2 reads YDEGEE. Written as DNA, the CDR3 is TGTGCCAGCAGCGCGGGGTATGAGCAGCCCCAGCATTTT. Protein product: CASSAGYEQPQHF.

The chain's CDR3 is CASSSSEDEQFF. The CDR3 nucleotides read TGTGCCAGCAGCTCCAGTGAGGATGAGCAGTTCTTC. The gene calls are TRBV27 and TRBJ2-1; D is unresolved. Germline V gene lookup returns CDR1 MNHEY and CDR2 SMNVEV (reference sequence). V dropped 6 bases and J dropped 8 bases, with 11 bases sitting between them. This CDR3 has 12 amino acids.

The chain couples TRBV7-8 to TRBJ2-2; D is ambiguous. V lost 4 bases and J lost 3, with 12 bases in between. This CDR3 is 15 amino acids long. CDR1 SGHVS and CDR2 FQNEAQ come from the germline V gene. This chain's CDR3 is CASSSRRVDTGELFF. In DNA form, the CDR3 reads TGTGCCAGCAGCTCCCGACGGGTAGACACCGGGGAGCTGTTTTTT.

This clone has only a few counts. The chain couples TRBV29-1 to TRBJ1-4; D unresolved. The CDR3 covers 11 residues. The germline V and J ends were trimmed by 4 bases and 8 bases, with 8 bases remaining between them. Germline CDR1 reads SQVTM; CDR2 reads ANQGSEA. This chain's CDR3 is CSVAELEKLFF. CDR3 bases: TGCAGCGTTGCGGAGTTGGAAAAACTGTTTTTT.

The chain is built from TRBV18 and TRBJ2-7; tentatively, D is TRBD2 (6 bases). With 3 bases removed from V and 5 bases from J, the gap between germline ends came to 14 bases. This CDR3 comprises 14 residues. Per the germline V gene, CDR1 is KGHSH and CDR2 is LQKENI. CDR3 DNA sequence: TGTGCCAGCTCACCGAGCAGGGAGGATCACGAGCAGTACTTC. This gives the protein CASSPSREDHEQYF.

This rearrangement joins TRBV28 to TRBJ2-7; 9 nucleotides agree with TRBD2. Germline-derived CDR1 and CDR2 are MDHEN and SYDVKM. The CDR3 has 15 residues. After removal of 5 bases from V and 6 bases from J, the junction contained 11 bases not matched to a gene. For the CDR3, the DNA is TGTGCCAGCAGTCTCAGATTAGCGGGAGAGGGCGAGCAGTACTTC. Encoded protein: CASSLRLAGEGEQYF.